The clone carrying this T cell receptor beta chain was observed at least ten times. Via MiXCR, TCRdb re-called the 5' RACE reads, giving one row per CDR3 protein. The sample has around 26,000 distinct CDR3 sequences, about 5.1% seen once. The source of the sample is a study of early T cells in non-severe SARS-CoV-2 infection. Study overall: Sequenced material consisted of bulk RNA (from unsorted whole blood), and chains were unpaired.

This CDR3 region has 12 residues. Per germline, CDR1 MNHEY and CDR2 SVGEGT. V was shortened by 2 bases and J by 6 bases, with 5 bases between the two germline ends. The chain has TRBV6-2 or TRBV6-3 and TRBJ2-1, with D perhaps matching TRBD1 (5 bases). Sequencing was done on a sample of whole blood. This receptor was identified in an adult who was a healthcare worker with PCR-confirmed SARS-CoV-2 infection or an uninfected control (not recorded which). Here the CDR3 DNA reads TGTGCCAGCAGTTACCAGGGCAATGAGCAGTTCTTC. Amino acid sequence: CASSYQGNEQFF.